The rows below give T cell receptor beta chains drawn from one sample of a study of T cell responses to AZD1222 COVID-19 vaccine. The protocol was immunoSEQ multiplex PCR, while the TCRdb copy is restricted to in-frame clones and leaves out a portion. The sample shows fewer than 150,000 clones, 93% of them seen only once. Sequenced material: peripheral blood, taken on day 0 of AZD1222 vaccination. The receptors originated from an adult in good health. The CDR3 runs from the conserved cysteine through the conserved F or W. The order of the fields is clone size, V gene, D gene, CDR3 length, J gene, CDR3 DNA, CDR3 protein. D genes are given only for firm matches. A clone size is listed for some rows: how often the clone was seen (once, few, many), or a class if it is expanded.

clone_size: -; v_call: TRBV9; d_call: -; cdr3_length: 16; j_call: TRBJ2-5; cdr3_nt: TGTGCCAGCAGCCCTAGGTCTAACCGGGACAAAGAGACCCAGTACTTC; cdr3_aa: CASSPRSNRDKETQYF
clone_size: once; v_call: TRBV7-2; d_call: -; cdr3_length: 12; j_call: TRBJ1-2; cdr3_nt: TGTGCCAGCAGCCCCGGGGACTATGGCTACACCTTC; cdr3_aa: CASSPGDYGYTF
clone_size: -; v_call: TRBV5-6; d_call: -; cdr3_length: 14; j_call: TRBJ1-1; cdr3_nt: TGTGCCAGCAGCTTGGGACGGCCGTACACTGAAGCTTTCTTT; cdr3_aa: CASSLGRPYTEAFF
clone_size: -; v_call: TRBV29-1; d_call: -; cdr3_length: 13; j_call: TRBJ1-6; cdr3_nt: TGCAGCGTCTTGGTTAACTGGAATTCACCCCTCCACTTT; cdr3_aa: CSVLVNWNSPLHF
clone_size: -; v_call: TRBV27; d_call: -; cdr3_length: 13; j_call: TRBJ1-2; cdr3_nt: TGTGCCAGCAGTTTAGGGACCGCGTATGGCTACACCTTC; cdr3_aa: CASSLGTAYGYTF
clone_size: -; v_call: TRBV29-1; d_call: -; cdr3_length: 12; j_call: TRBJ2-5; cdr3_nt: TGCAGCGTTGGAGAAAGTAAAGAGACCCAGTACTTC; cdr3_aa: CSVGESKETQYF
clone_size: -; v_call: TRBV3-1/TRBV3-2; d_call: TRBD1; cdr3_length: 17; j_call: TRBJ2-3; cdr3_nt: TGTGCCAGCAGCCAAGATTTGGGACAGAGATACACAGATACGCAGTATTTT; cdr3_aa: CASSQDLGQRYTDTQYF
clone_size: -; v_call: TRBV7-6; d_call: -; cdr3_length: 11; j_call: TRBJ1-1; cdr3_nt: TGTGCCAGCAGCTTAGTTGACAGAGCTTTCTTT; cdr3_aa: CASSLVDRAFF
clone_size: -; v_call: TRBV15; d_call: -; cdr3_length: 12; j_call: TRBJ1-1; cdr3_nt: TGTGCCACCAGCACGCGATCAGGTGAAGCTTTCTTT; cdr3_aa: CATSTRSGEAFF
clone_size: -; v_call: TRBV3-1/TRBV3-2; d_call: -; cdr3_length: 15; j_call: TRBJ1-2; cdr3_nt: TGTGCCAGCAGCCCTATGGACAGTGCCACCTATGGCTACACCTTC; cdr3_aa: CASSPMDSATYGYTF
clone_size: -; v_call: TRBV3-1/TRBV3-2; d_call: TRBD1; cdr3_length: 14; j_call: TRBJ2-5; cdr3_nt: TGTGCCAGCAGAATGGGACAGGGTGAAGAGACCCAGTACTTC; cdr3_aa: CASRMGQGEETQYF
clone_size: -; v_call: TRBV9; d_call: TRBD2; cdr3_length: 17; j_call: TRBJ2-3; cdr3_nt: TGTGCCAGCAGCGTAGGCCCCGGGACTAGCGGGAGGGATACGCAGTATTTT; cdr3_aa: CASSVGPGTSGRDTQYF
clone_size: -; v_call: TRBV9; d_call: -; cdr3_length: 14; j_call: TRBJ1-2; cdr3_nt: TGTGCCAGCAGCGGGTCTGGGGGTGGGTATGGCTACACCTTC; cdr3_aa: CASSGSGGGYGYTF
clone_size: -; v_call: TRBV6-5; d_call: TRBD1; cdr3_length: 14; j_call: TRBJ1-2; cdr3_nt: TGTGCCAGCATTCCTACAGGGGGCGCAGGCGGCTACACCTTC; cdr3_aa: CASIPTGGAGGYTF
clone_size: once; v_call: TRBV9; d_call: -; cdr3_length: 16; j_call: TRBJ2-3; cdr3_nt: TGTGCCAGCAGCGTCCGGGACACAGAACGCACAGATACGCAGTATTTT; cdr3_aa: CASSVRDTERTDTQYF
clone_size: once; v_call: TRBV5-4; d_call: TRBD1; cdr3_length: 15; j_call: TRBJ1-2; cdr3_nt: TGTGCCTTGGGACTCCGGGACAGGGGGAACTATGGCTACACCTTC; cdr3_aa: CALGLRDRGNYGYTF
clone_size: -; v_call: TRBV19; d_call: TRBD1; cdr3_length: 15; j_call: TRBJ1-2; cdr3_nt: TGTGCCAGTAGTATCTTGGGACAGGGGAACTATGGCTACACCTTC; cdr3_aa: CASSILGQGNYGYTF
clone_size: -; v_call: TRBV7-3; d_call: -; cdr3_length: 16; j_call: TRBJ1-2; cdr3_nt: TGTGCCAGCAGCGCTAAGGACCAGACAACGGCGATAACGGACACCTTC; cdr3_aa: CASSAKDQTTAITDTF
clone_size: -; v_call: TRBV12-3/TRBV12-4; d_call: -; cdr3_length: 13; j_call: TRBJ2-5; cdr3_nt: TGTGCCAGCAGTTTAGGGGAACAAGAGACCCAGTACTTC; cdr3_aa: CASSLGEQETQYF
clone_size: -; v_call: TRBV5-1; d_call: -; cdr3_length: 15; j_call: TRBJ2-2; cdr3_nt: TGCGCCAGCAGCCTGCAGGGGAGCAACACCGGGGAGCTGTTTTTT; cdr3_aa: CASSLQGSNTGELFF
clone_size: -; v_call: TRBV5-1; d_call: -; cdr3_length: 18; j_call: TRBJ1-2; cdr3_nt: TGCGCCAGCAGCTTGGATGGGGCACGGGTTGATCGGTTTGGCGGCTACACCTTC; cdr3_aa: CASSLDGARVDRFGGYTF
clone_size: few; v_call: TRBV7-2; d_call: -; cdr3_length: 14; j_call: TRBJ1-1; cdr3_nt: TGTGCCAGCAGCTCGCCGACTTGGAACACTGAAGCTTTCTTT; cdr3_aa: CASSSPTWNTEAFF
clone_size: -; v_call: TRBV19; d_call: TRBD1; cdr3_length: 14; j_call: TRBJ2-7; cdr3_nt: TGTGCCAGTACCTCTGGACAGGCTTCAGACGAGCAGTACTTC; cdr3_aa: CASTSGQASDEQYF